This TCR beta chain was retrieved from a study of response to subunit inactivated influenza vaccine. General study findings and limits: Authors suggested that a seasonal influenza vaccination recruits few new T cells each time.

In germline, CDR1 is MNHNS, CDR2 SASEGT. The CDR3 is made up of 15 amino acids. V dropped 2 bases and J dropped 2 bases, with 10 bases sitting between them. One entry per CDR3 protein results from TCRdb running MiXCR on the RT-PCR reads. The sample has more than 600,000 distinct CDR3 sequences, around 20% seen once. On this clonotype itself: The target antigen is unknown.

This chain connects TRBV6-1 to TRBJ2-1; D is perhaps TRBD1 or TRBD2 (5 bases each). This TCR was recovered from a man in his fifties who received an inactivated influenza vaccine. The input for sequencing was PBMCs from blood, taken roughly 5 days after vaccination. CDR3 sequence: CASSESGTAYNEQFF. CDR3 in DNA: TGTGCCAGCAGTGAATCGGGGACCGCCTACAATGAGCAGTTCTTC.